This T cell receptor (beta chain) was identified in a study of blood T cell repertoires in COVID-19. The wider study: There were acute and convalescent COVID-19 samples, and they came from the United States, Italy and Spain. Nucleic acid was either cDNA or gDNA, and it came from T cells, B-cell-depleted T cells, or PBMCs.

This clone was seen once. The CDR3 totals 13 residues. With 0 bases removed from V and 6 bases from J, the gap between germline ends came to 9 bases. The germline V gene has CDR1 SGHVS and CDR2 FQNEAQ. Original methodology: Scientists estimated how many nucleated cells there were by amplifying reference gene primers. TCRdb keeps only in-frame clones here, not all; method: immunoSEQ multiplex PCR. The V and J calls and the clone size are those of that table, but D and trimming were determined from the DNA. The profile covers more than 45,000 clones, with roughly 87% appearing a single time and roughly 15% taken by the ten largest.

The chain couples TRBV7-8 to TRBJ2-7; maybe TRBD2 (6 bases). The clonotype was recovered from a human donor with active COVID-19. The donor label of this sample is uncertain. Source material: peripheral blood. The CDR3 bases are TGTGCCAGCAGCTTAGCGGGGGGTAGCGAGCAGTACTTC. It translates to CASSLAGGSEQYF.